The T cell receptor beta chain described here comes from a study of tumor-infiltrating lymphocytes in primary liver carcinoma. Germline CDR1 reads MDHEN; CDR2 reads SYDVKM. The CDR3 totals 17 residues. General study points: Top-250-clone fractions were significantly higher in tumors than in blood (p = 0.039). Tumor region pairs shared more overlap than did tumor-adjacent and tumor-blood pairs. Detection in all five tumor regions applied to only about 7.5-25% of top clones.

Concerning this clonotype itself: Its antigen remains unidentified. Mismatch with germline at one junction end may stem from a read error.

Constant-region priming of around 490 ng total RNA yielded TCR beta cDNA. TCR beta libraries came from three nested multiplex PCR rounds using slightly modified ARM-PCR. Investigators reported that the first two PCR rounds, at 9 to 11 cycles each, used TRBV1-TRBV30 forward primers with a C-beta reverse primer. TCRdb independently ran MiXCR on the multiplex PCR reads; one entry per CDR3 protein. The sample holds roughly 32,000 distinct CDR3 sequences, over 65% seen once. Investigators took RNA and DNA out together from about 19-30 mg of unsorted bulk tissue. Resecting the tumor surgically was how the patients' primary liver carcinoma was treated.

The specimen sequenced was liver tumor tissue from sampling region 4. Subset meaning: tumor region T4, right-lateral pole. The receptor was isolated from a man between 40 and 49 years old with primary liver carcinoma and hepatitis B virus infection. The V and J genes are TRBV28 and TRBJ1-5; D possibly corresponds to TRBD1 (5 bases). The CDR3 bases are TGTGCCAGCAGACCCACTAAGGGGATCGGAAACAATCAGCCCCTGCATTTT. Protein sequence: CASRPTKGIGNNQPLHF.